This is a list of T cell receptor beta chains from one sample in a study of shared clonotypes between healthy human individuals. Clones were sequenced by immunoSEQ multiplex PCR, and TCRdb holds only the in-frame ones, with some missing. The table has about 650,000 clones, around 95% seen once; the top ten hold around 0.11%. Sequencing was carried out using naive CD8+ T cells sorted from blood. The receptors stem from a woman in her 30s in good health. The CDR3 runs from the conserved cysteine through the conserved F or W. The D gene is left open where the match is weak. For some rows the clone size is stated as once, few or many, or as a class when expanded; others skip it.

d_gene: .
v_gene: TRBV15
j_gene: TRBJ2-1
abundance: once
CDR3nt: TGTGCCACCAGCAGAGACCCAGCAGTAACCTCCTACAATGAGCAGTTCTTC
CDR3aa: CATSRDPAVTSYNEQFF

d_gene: .
v_gene: TRBV9
j_gene: TRBJ2-7
abundance: .
CDR3nt: TGTGCCAGCAGCGCTGGGACCGGGGGCTACGAGCAGTACTTC
CDR3aa: CASSAGTGGYEQYF

d_gene: TRBD2
v_gene: TRBV7-7
j_gene: TRBJ2-5
abundance: .
CDR3nt: TGTGCCAGCAGCTCCGGGACTAGCGGCGTCCCGGAGACCCAGTACTTC
CDR3aa: CASSSGTSGVPETQYF

d_gene: TRBD1
v_gene: TRBV4-1
j_gene: TRBJ2-1
abundance: once
CDR3nt: TGCGCCAGCAGCCTATCACCCCGGGACAGCTACTACAATGAGCAGTTCTTC
CDR3aa: CASSLSPRDSYYNEQFF

d_gene: .
v_gene: TRBV9
j_gene: TRBJ2-1
abundance: .
CDR3nt: TGTGCCAGCAGCGTAGCTACGGGCTACAATGAGCAGTTCTTC
CDR3aa: CASSVATGYNEQFF

d_gene: .
v_gene: TRBV19
j_gene: TRBJ1-5
abundance: .
CDR3nt: TGTGCCAGTAGTATACCGTTCGGCAGGTCTGGAAATCAGCCCCAGCATTTT
CDR3aa: CASSIPFGRSGNQPQHF

d_gene: TRBD1
v_gene: TRBV15
j_gene: TRBJ1-5
abundance: once
CDR3nt: TGTGCCACCAGCAGGGCTGACAGGGGAAGTCAGCCCCAGCATTTT
CDR3aa: CATSRADRGSQPQHF

d_gene: TRBD2
v_gene: TRBV11-2
j_gene: TRBJ2-5
abundance: .
CDR3nt: TGTGCCAGCAGCTTTTCTGGACTAGCGGGTGGGACCCAGTACTTC
CDR3aa: CASSFSGLAGGTQYF

d_gene: TRBD1
v_gene: TRBV7-2
j_gene: TRBJ1-2
abundance: .
CDR3nt: TGTGCCAGCAGCTCACACTTAGGAGGGGGCGCTGACTATGGCTACACCTTC
CDR3aa: CASSSHLGGGADYGYTF

d_gene: TRBD1
v_gene: TRBV2
j_gene: TRBJ2-7
abundance: .
CDR3nt: TGTGCCAGCAGCGTTGGACAGGGTACCGACTACGAGCAGTACTTC
CDR3aa: CASSVGQGTDYEQYF

d_gene: .
v_gene: TRBV10-2
j_gene: TRBJ2-7
abundance: .
CDR3nt: TGCGCCAGCAGTGGACGGTTGAGCTCCTACGAGCAGTACTTC
CDR3aa: CASSGRLSSYEQYF

d_gene: .
v_gene: TRBV7-6
j_gene: TRBJ1-1
abundance: once
CDR3nt: TGTGCCAGCAGCTTAGGTGAGGGAAACACTGAAGCTTTCTTT
CDR3aa: CASSLGEGNTEAFF

d_gene: .
v_gene: TRBV4-2
j_gene: TRBJ2-7
abundance: .
CDR3nt: TGTGCCAGCAGCCAAGAGACTAGTTCCTACGAGCAGTACTTC
CDR3aa: CASSQETSSYEQYF

d_gene: .
v_gene: TRBV15
j_gene: TRBJ1-5
abundance: .
CDR3nt: TGTGCCACCAGCAGAGATCGGAAAAATCAGCCCCAGCATTTT
CDR3aa: CATSRDRKNQPQHF

d_gene: TRBD2
v_gene: TRBV27
j_gene: TRBJ2-7
abundance: .
CDR3nt: TGTGCCAGCAGACTGACTAGCGGGAACCACGAGCAGTACTTC
CDR3aa: CASRLTSGNHEQYF

d_gene: .
v_gene: TRBV5-1
j_gene: TRBJ2-7
abundance: .
CDR3nt: TGCGCCAGCAGATTACGGGTTTCCTACGAGCAGTACTTC
CDR3aa: CASRLRVSYEQYF

d_gene: TRBD2
v_gene: TRBV10-3
j_gene: TRBJ2-3
abundance: .
CDR3nt: TGTGCCATCAGTGTAGTAGCGGGAGGCACAGATACGCAGTATTTT
CDR3aa: CAISVVAGGTDTQYF

d_gene: .
v_gene: TRBV5-1
j_gene: TRBJ2-1
abundance: .
CDR3nt: TGCGCCAGCAGCCCGGTCCCCTATGAGCAGGGGCTATCCAATGAGCAGTTCTTC
CDR3aa: CASSPVPYEQGLSNEQFF

d_gene: .
v_gene: TRBV6-5
j_gene: TRBJ2-7
abundance: .
CDR3nt: TGTGCCAGCAGTTACTCGGAGATTTACGAGCAGTACTTC
CDR3aa: CASSYSEIYEQYF

d_gene: TRBD1
v_gene: TRBV6-6
j_gene: TRBJ1-4
abundance: .
CDR3nt: TGTGCCAGCAGACTCGACAGGGCTGAAAAACTGTTTTTT
CDR3aa: CASRLDRAEKLFF

d_gene: TRBD2
v_gene: TRBV27
j_gene: TRBJ2-1
abundance: .
CDR3nt: TGTGCCAGCAGGCTAACGCCGGGACTACCACACAATGAGCAGTTCTTC
CDR3aa: CASRLTPGLPHNEQFF

d_gene: .
v_gene: TRBV4-1
j_gene: TRBJ1-1
abundance: .
CDR3nt: TGCGCCAGCAGCCAAGATCGGGGGGGCAGAACAACTGAAGCTTTCTTT
CDR3aa: CASSQDRGGRTTEAFF

d_gene: TRBD1
v_gene: TRBV11-2
j_gene: TRBJ2-1
abundance: .
CDR3nt: TGTGCCAGCAGCGTGGGACAGGGGGGCTACAATGAGCAGTTCTTC
CDR3aa: CASSVGQGGYNEQFF

d_gene: .
v_gene: TRBV5-5
j_gene: TRBJ1-1
abundance: .
CDR3nt: TGTGCCAGCAGCTTGGGAAGCAACACTGAAGCTTTCTTT
CDR3aa: CASSLGSNTEAFF

d_gene: .
v_gene: TRBV28
j_gene: TRBJ1-1
abundance: few
CDR3nt: TGTGCCAGCAGTTTTGCGGACACTGAAGCTTTCTTT
CDR3aa: CASSFADTEAFF

d_gene: .
v_gene: TRBV27
j_gene: TRBJ2-2
abundance: .
CDR3nt: TGTGCCAGCAGTTTGAGTCCGGGAACGACCGGGGAGCTGTTTTTT
CDR3aa: CASSLSPGTTGELFF

d_gene: .
v_gene: TRBV5-1
j_gene: TRBJ1-1
abundance: once
CDR3nt: TGCGCCAGCAGCTTGGCTGGCATGAACACTGAAGCTTTCTTT
CDR3aa: CASSLAGMNTEAFF

d_gene: TRBD1
v_gene: TRBV29-1
j_gene: TRBJ1-2
abundance: once
CDR3nt: TGCAGCGTGGGGACAGGGGAGGACTATGGCTACACCTTC
CDR3aa: CSVGTGEDYGYTF

d_gene: .
v_gene: TRBV5-6
j_gene: TRBJ2-1
abundance: .
CDR3nt: TGTGCCAGCAGCTTAGCCGTTAGCGGAAACAATGAGCAGTTCTTC
CDR3aa: CASSLAVSGNNEQFF

d_gene: .
v_gene: TRBV7-7
j_gene: TRBJ1-5
abundance: .
CDR3nt: TGTGCCAACCGGCGGGGGGATGGGAGCAATCAGCCCCAGCATTTT
CDR3aa: CANRRGDGSNQPQHF

d_gene: .
v_gene: TRBV9
j_gene: TRBJ2-2
abundance: .
CDR3nt: TGTGCCAGCAGCGTAGAAGCTAGCTATCTCGGGGAGCTGTTTTTT
CDR3aa: CASSVEASYLGELFF

d_gene: TRBD2
v_gene: TRBV27
j_gene: TRBJ2-7
abundance: .
CDR3nt: TGTGCCAGCACCCCGAGCGGGAGGGCAGACGAGCAGTACTTC
CDR3aa: CASTPSGRADEQYF

d_gene: .
v_gene: TRBV28
j_gene: TRBJ1-5
abundance: .
CDR3nt: TGTGCCAGCAGGTCCCGGGACACTAGCAATCAGCCCCAGCATTTT
CDR3aa: CASRSRDTSNQPQHF

d_gene: TRBD1
v_gene: TRBV5-6
j_gene: TRBJ2-7
abundance: .
CDR3nt: TGTGCCAGCAGCGAACAGGGGGCAGACGAGCAGTACTTC
CDR3aa: CASSEQGADEQYF

d_gene: TRBD2
v_gene: TRBV2
j_gene: TRBJ2-1
abundance: .
CDR3nt: TGTGCCAGCAGATTGACTAGCGGCAATGAGCAGTTCTTC
CDR3aa: CASRLTSGNEQFF

d_gene: .
v_gene: TRBV2
j_gene: TRBJ1-1
abundance: .
CDR3nt: TGTGCCAGCAGTGATGAGGGCACTGAAGCTTTCTTT
CDR3aa: CASSDEGTEAFF

d_gene: .
v_gene: TRBV7-8
j_gene: TRBJ1-1
abundance: .
CDR3nt: TGTGCCAGCACCCCTGAGGGCACTGAAGCTTTCTTT
CDR3aa: CASTPEGTEAFF

d_gene: .
v_gene: TRBV28
j_gene: TRBJ1-2
abundance: .
CDR3nt: TGTGCCAGCTTGAGTGAGGCAATCAGGGGAGATTTACCCTATGGCTACACCTTC
CDR3aa: CASLSEAIRGDLPYGYTF

d_gene: .
v_gene: TRBV4-2
j_gene: TRBJ2-7
abundance: .
CDR3nt: TGTGCCAGCAGCCAAGATCGGGGACTGACCTACGAGCAGTACTTC
CDR3aa: CASSQDRGLTYEQYF

d_gene: .
v_gene: TRBV7-9
j_gene: TRBJ1-1
abundance: .
CDR3nt: TGTGCCAGCAGCTTAGATTCAGGGCCCTTGGAGAGGACTGAAGCTTTCTTT
CDR3aa: CASSLDSGPLERTEAFF